The 32 T cell receptor beta chains presented below share a single source sample, sequenced in a study of blood T cell repertoires in COVID-19. Data came from immunoSEQ multiplex PCR; TCRdb stores just in-frame clones and leaves some out. This sample has about 230,000 clones, with around 78% found just once. The specimen sequenced was peripheral blood. The source of these receptors is a woman in her sixties or seventies with active or convalescent COVID-19.

The rearrangement uses TRBV30 and TRBJ2-5; 10 bases are a match to TRBD1. Germline loops: CDR1 GTSNPN, CDR2 SVGIG (reference sequence). The CDR3 covers 14 residues. V lost 0 bases and J lost 5; bases outside the gene matches: 3. For the CDR3, the DNA is TGTGCCTGGAGTGTAGGGGGACAGGGGGAGACCCAGTACTTC. Translated: CAWSVGGQGETQYF.

V is TRBV2 and J is TRBJ1-1; possibly TRBD1 for D (5 bases). This CDR3 spans 13 amino acids. Germline lookup yields CDR1 SNHLY and CDR2 FYNNEI. Trimming removed 6 bases from V and 1 base from J, with 9 bases in between. CDR3 protein: CASRIDRNTEAFF. DNA for the CDR3: TGTGCCAGCAGGATTGACAGGAACACTGAAGCTTTCTTT. The whole variable domain, remainder taken from reference TRBV2 and TRBJ1-1, is EPEVTQTPSHQVTQMGQEVILRCVPISNHLYFYWYRQILGQKVEFLVSFYNNEISEKSEIFDDQFSVERPDGSNFTLKIRSTKLEDSAMYFCASRIDRNTEAFFGQGTRLTVV.

The chain combines TRBV21-1 with TRBJ1-1. TRBV21-1 is designated a pseudogene. CDR3 length: 13 amino acids. The CDR3 bases are TGTGCCAGCAGCAAATGGGAGAGGACTGAAGCTTTCTTT. This sequence encodes CASSKWERTEAFF.

A note on this clone: The sample has other DNA sequences that encode this CDR3 too. The chain is built from TRBV18 and TRBJ2-5, with D perhaps matching TRBD1 (5 bases). Deletions cut 2 bases from V and 5 bases from J, with 6 bases between. In germline, CDR1 is KGHSH, CDR2 LQKENI. The CDR3 covers 12 residues. CDR3 sequence (DNA): TGTGCCAGCTCACCAGCAGGGGAGACCCAGTACTTC. Its protein product is CASSPAGETQYF.

The rearrangement uses TRBV19 and TRBJ2-4; 7 bases line up with TRBD1. Germline values: CDR1 LNHDA, CDR2 SQIVND (reference sequence). The CDR3 has 17 residues. Trimming removed 2 bases from V and 5 bases from J; junction bases left unmatched: 12. DNA of the CDR3: TGTGCCAGTAGTATAACCCCCGACAGGGTCGGAGAAAACATTCAGTACTTC. Amino acid sequence: CASSITPDRVGENIQYF.

The chain uses TRBV2 and TRBJ2-2, with 7 nucleotides matching TRBD2. CDR3 length: 15 residues. Trimming removed 7 bases from V and 7 bases from J; junction bases left unmatched: 12. The germline gives CDR1 SNHLY, CDR2 FYNNEI. CDR3 region: CASKRETSRVGELFF. CDR3 bases: TGTGCCAGCAAAAGAGAGACTAGCAGGGTCGGGGAGCTGTTTTTT.

V usage is TRBV5-1 and J usage is TRBJ2-3; D possibly corresponds to TRBD1 (6 bases). Trimming stripped 3 bases from V and 4 bases from J, with 6 bases between. The germline CDR1 and CDR2 sequences are SGHRS and YFSETQ. The CDR3 has 12 amino acids. The CDR3 reads CASSWGPDTQYF. CDR3 DNA sequence: TGCGCCAGCAGCTGGGGGCCAGATACGCAGTATTTT. The entire variable domain, with the rest obtained from reference TRBV5-1 and TRBJ2-3, is as follows: KAGVTQTPRYLIKTRGQQVTLSCSPISGHRSVSWYQQTPGQGLQFLFEYFSETQRNKGNFPGRFSGRQFSNSRSEMNVSTLELGDSALYLCASSWGPDTQYFGPGTRLTVL.

The chain uses TRBV20-1 and TRBJ2-7; D is perhaps TRBD2 (6 bases). CDR1 DFQATT and CDR2 SNEGSKA come from the germline V gene (reference sequence). Trimming stripped 3 bases from V and 2 bases from J, with 20 bases between. The length of the CDR3 is 16 residues. This CDR3 reads CSASRGFTGSPYEQYF. In DNA, the CDR3 is TGCAGTGCTAGTCGCGGTTTTACCGGGAGCCCCTACGAGCAGTACTTC.

The V and J genes are TRBV15 and TRBJ2-5; 7 bases are shared with TRBD1. The CDR3 runs to 15 residues. Looked up from germline, CDR1 is LNHNV and CDR2 is YYDKDF (reference sequence). V was clipped by 1 base and J by 3 bases; unmatched bases: 5. The CDR3 DNA is TGTGCCACCAGCAGAGGAGAGGGGGCGGAAGAGACCCAGTACTTC. Translation gives CATSRGEGAEETQYF.

V usage is TRBV29-1 and J usage is TRBJ1-4; 11 positions agree with TRBD1. The CDR3 is made up of 13 amino acids. The J segment lost 8 bases and the V segment lost 6 bases, leaving 5 bases of the junction unmatched. The germline CDR1 and CDR2 sequences are SQVTM and ANQGSEA. DNA of the CDR3: TGCAGCGTCACCCGGACAGGGGGCGAAAAACTGTTTTTT. It encodes CSVTRTGGEKLFF.

The V and J genes are TRBV7-9 and TRBJ1-4; unclear D gene. This CDR3 region has 17 residues. CDR1 SEHNR and CDR2 FQNEAQ come from the germline V gene (reference sequence). The V end was cut by 5 bases, the J end by 1 base, with 17 bases between. The CDR3 is CASSPSLGRRTNEKLFF. CDR3 coding DNA: TGTGCCAGCAGCCCCTCCCTGGGCCGGCGAACTAATGAAAAACTGTTTTTT.

This chain joins TRBV5-1 and TRBJ2-3, with 7 bases aligning to TRBD1. CDR1 and CDR2 from the germline V gene are SGHRS and YFSETQ. With V trimmed by 7 bases and J by 3 bases, 8 bases remained unmatched. This CDR3 spans 14 amino acids. DNA for the CDR3: TGCGCCAGCGGGATCAGGGGGAGAACAGATACGCAGTATTTT. This codes for CASGIRGRTDTQYF.

The V and J genes are TRBV10-3 and TRBJ1-1, with a weak D call TRBD1 (6 bases). CDR3 length: 11 amino acids. Trimming removed 7 bases at V and 8 bases at J, with 11 bases between. Germline CDR1 is ENHRY and CDR2 is SYGVKD. DNA for the CDR3: TGTGCCATCACCCGGGGGGCCGAAGCTTTCTTT. Translation gives CAITRGAEAFF.

Here the CDR3 reads CASSTTPTGGRGYTF. CDR3 bases: TGTGCCAGCTCAACTACTCCGACAGGGGGCCGAGGCTACACCTTC. The rearrangement joins TRBV18 to TRBJ1-2, with 10 nucleotides matching TRBD1. The junction had 11 bases not matched to a gene; V was cut back by 5 bases and J by 8 bases. The CDR3 consists of 15 residues. Germline CDR1 and CDR2: KGHSH and LQKENI.

This clone appeared a single time. The chain carries TRBV29-1 and TRBJ2-7, with 10 bases aligning to TRBD1. Germline trimming cut 2 bases from V and 4 bases from J; bases unmatched to any gene: 2. The CDR3 totals 13 residues. Germline CDR1 is SQVTM and CDR2 is ANQGSEA. CDR3 residues: CSVEKGQGYEQYF. CDR3 nucleotides: TGCAGCGTTGAAAAGGGACAGGGGTACGAGCAGTACTTC.

V and J are TRBV6-1 and TRBJ1-2; the match to TRBD1 covers 10 bases. This CDR3 has 16 amino acids. Germline CDR1 and CDR2: MNHNS and SASEGT. J lost 2 bases, V lost 4 bases, and 7 bases had no gene match. The CDR3 DNA sequence: TGTGCCAGCAGTGCATATCCGGGACAGGGGAACTATGGCTACACCTTC. Its translation: CASSAYPGQGNYGYTF.

V and J are TRBV19 and TRBJ1-5; D call uncertain. The CDR3 sequence is 15 residues long. Germline CDR1 reads LNHDA; CDR2 reads SQIVND (reference sequence). Trimming removed 1 base at V and 0 bases at J, with 7 bases between. The CDR3 loop reads CASSIGQASNQPQHF. DNA of the CDR3: TGTGCCAGTAGTATAGGGCAGGCTAGCAATCAGCCCCAGCATTTT.

V gene TRBV10-2 combines with J gene TRBJ1-1; possibly TRBD1 for D (5 bases). V was cut by 8 bases and J by 3 bases, with 13 bases left in between. There are 13 residues in the CDR3. The germline V gene encodes CDR1 WSHSY and CDR2 SAAADI. The CDR3: CASLFDSYTEAFF. As DNA, the CDR3 is TGCGCCAGCCTTTTCGACAGCTACACTGAAGCTTTCTTT.

This clone was observed a handful of times. The V and J genes are TRBV5-1 and TRBJ1-6; 8 bases fit TRBD1. The V and J ends lost 4 bases and 8 bases, in that order; junction bases with no gene match: 5. Germline loops: CDR1 SGHRS, CDR2 YFSETQ. The CDR3 loop spans 14 amino acids. The CDR3 DNA is TGCGCCAGCAGCCCGGGACAGGTGGATTCACCCCTCCACTTT. Translated: CASSPGQVDSPLHF.

The chain has TRBV5-7 and TRBJ2-7, with TRBD1 as a possible D gene (5 bases). TRBV5-7 is classed as an ORF, of uncertain function. There are 19 residues in the CDR3. Trimming left V 4 bases short and J 4 bases short, with 30 bases between. CDR3 loop: CASSAPSSGGAKVTYEQYF. The CDR3 nucleotides are TGTGCCAGCAGCGCACCCAGCTCGGGTGGGGCGAAAGTTACATACGAGCAGTACTTC.

This chain joins TRBV7-2 and TRBJ1-2; TRBD1 matches at 7 bases. The CDR3 has 14 residues. The J segment lost 8 bases and the V segment lost 1 base, leaving 7 bases of the junction unmatched. Germline CDR1 and CDR2: SGHTA and FQGNSA. Written as DNA, the CDR3 is TGTGCCAGCAGCTTAGGAGAGGGGGCGGGAGGCTACACCTTC. Translation gives CASSLGEGAGGYTF.

The rearrangement uses TRBV5-1 and TRBJ2-5; a possible D gene is TRBD1 (5 bases). V gave up 2 bases and J gave up 2 bases, with 10 bases separating them. Germline CDR1 and CDR2: SGHRS and YFSETQ. The CDR3 loop spans 14 amino acids. The chain's CDR3 is CASSFFDRQETQYF. In DNA form, the CDR3 reads TGCGCCAGCAGCTTCTTCGACAGACAAGAGACCCAGTACTTC. Combining the CDR3 with reference TRBV5-1 and TRBJ2-5 gives the whole variable domain KAGVTQTPRYLIKTRGQQVTLSCSPISGHRSVSWYQQTPGQGLQFLFEYFSETQRNKGNFPGRFSGRQFSNSRSEMNVSTLELGDSALYLCASSFFDRQETQYFGPGTRLLVL.

The gene calls are TRBV7-3 and TRBJ2-1; 7 bases agree with TRBD1. The junction had 7 bases not matched to a gene; V was cut back by 9 bases and J by 2 bases. The CDR3 consists of 14 residues. CDR1 is SGHTA and CDR2 is FQGTGA in the germline V gene. The chain's CDR3 is CASKRDRAYNEQFF. Written as DNA, the CDR3 is TGTGCCAGTAAAAGGGACAGAGCCTACAATGAGCAGTTCTTC. Full variable domain (missing parts from reference TRBV7-3 and TRBJ2-1): GAGVSQTPSNKVTEKGKYVELRCDPISGHTALYWYRQSLGQGPEFLIYFQGTGAADDSGLPNDRFFAVRPEGSVSTLKIQRTERGDSAVYLCASKRDRAYNEQFFGPGTRLTVL.

The J gene is TRBJ1-1, the V gene TRBV15, with TRBD1 matching over 8 bases. V shed 0 bases and J 4 bases; nucleotides not matched to a gene: 4. Germline V gives CDR1 LNHNV, CDR2 YYDKDF (reference sequence). CDR3 size: 15 residues. The CDR3 loop reads CATSRDLTGVTEAFF. CDR3 sequence (DNA): TGTGCCACCAGCAGAGATCTGACAGGGGTCACTGAAGCTTTCTTT. The whole variable domain, filled in from reference TRBV15 and TRBJ1-1, reads DAMVIQNPRYQVTQFGKPVTLSCSQTLNHNVMYWYQQKSSQAPKLLFHYYDKDFNNEADTPDNFQSRRPNTSFCFLDIRSPGLGDTAMYLCATSRDLTGVTEAFFGQGTRLTVV.

The genes are TRBV2 and TRBJ2-3, with a weak D call TRBD2 (6 bases). CDR1 and CDR2 (germline): SNHLY, FYNNEI. Trimming took 8 bases from V and 7 from J, leaving 13 bases between them. The CDR3 covers 12 residues. CDR3 loop: CASRWDSNTQYF. The CDR3, as DNA: TGTGCCAGCCGATGGGACTCAAATACGCAGTATTTT.

This rearrangement joins TRBV7-3 to TRBJ2-7; no definite D call. V lost 5 bases and J 6 bases, leaving 17 bases between the germline ends. Looked up from germline, CDR1 is SGHTA and CDR2 is FQGTGA. The CDR3 totals 14 residues. DNA of the CDR3: TGTGCCAGCAGCGCCCAGTCGAGTTCGGGCGAGCAGTACTTC. It specifies CASSAQSSSGEQYF.

The V gene is TRBV6-5, the J gene TRBJ1-3; maybe TRBD1 (5 bases). CDR3 length equals 12 residues. Per the germline V gene, CDR1 is MNHEY and CDR2 is SVGAGI. Trimming removed 6 bases from V and 8 bases from J, with 11 bases in between. CDR3 protein: CASSLGGDTIYF. In DNA form, the CDR3 reads TGTGCCAGCAGCCTCGGGGGAGACACCATATATTTT.

V gene TRBV3-1 (or the pseudogene TRBV3-2) combines with J gene TRBJ2-2; tentative D call: TRBD1 (6 bases). Germline V CDR1 and CDR2: LGHDT, YNNKEL (reference sequence). This CDR3 has 15 residues. V lost 1 base to trimming and J lost 6 bases, with 12 bases between them. CDR3 DNA: TGTGCCAGCAGCCAAGCCGTTTCAGGGGCCGGGGAGCTGTTTTTT. This sequence encodes CASSQAVSGAGELFF.

Here the CDR3 reads CASSLGTSGGVYNEQFF. The CDR3 region has the DNA TGTGCCAGCAGCTTAGGGACTAGCGGGGGGGTTTACAATGAGCAGTTCTTC. The chain carries TRBV11-3 and TRBJ2-1, with TRBD2 matching over 15 bases. Per the germline V gene, CDR1 is SGHNT and CDR2 is YENEEA. V dropped 1 base and J dropped 4; count of bases not matched to a gene: 2. The CDR3 sequence is 17 residues long.

The chain joins TRBV7-9 to TRBJ2-3, with TRBD2 matching over 10 bases. The CDR3 length is 16 residues. Germline assignment: CDR1 SEHNR and CDR2 FQNEAQ (reference sequence). V was pared by 0 bases and J by 8 bases, with 8 bases of the junction left unmatched. Written as DNA, the CDR3 is TGTGCCAGCAGCTTAGCGGTCCAGCGGGGGGGTGTTACGCAGTATTTT. Its protein is CASSLAVQRGGVTQYF.

The rearrangement links TRBV5-1 to TRBJ1-5; TRBD1 matches 9 bases. This CDR3 spans 16 amino acids. V was clipped by 4 bases and J by 3 bases; unmatched bases: 8. CDR1 and CDR2 from the germline V gene are SGHRS and YFSETQ. The CDR3 region is CASSPHGTGNNQPQHF. For the CDR3, the DNA is TGCGCCAGCAGCCCCCATGGGACAGGGAACAATCAGCCCCAGCATTTT.

The CDR3, as DNA: TGTGCCAGCTCACCACCGACGAACGCGGACACCGGGGAGCTGTTTTTT. Translating it yields CASSPPTNADTGELFF. V usage is TRBV18 and J usage is TRBJ2-2; D is unclear. V gave up 0 bases and J gave up 3 bases, with 11 bases separating them. The CDR3 totals 16 residues. Germline assignment: CDR1 KGHSH and CDR2 LQKENI.